This TCR beta chain was sequenced during a study of cytomegalovirus exposure and HLA in healthy donors (dated by TCRdb to about 2017). Context from the whole study: An earlier analysis of around 600 of the donors reported about 290 Gb of sequence data and some 100 million unique TCR beta sequences from roughly 180 million T cells. About 280 gigabases of sequencing data and approximately 80 million unique TCR sequences were included in an early release covering about 700 HLA-typed donors. Of the roughly 400 genotyped donors, about 80% fell in the genetic ancestry cluster associated with self-reported Caucasian donors. The study aimed to test whether cataloging public T cell receptors could reveal signatures of past pathogen exposure. The T cell repertoires of 670 or so subjects were profiled by immunosequencing and related to cytomegalovirus serostatus. In addition to the first cohort of 666 subjects, a separate validation cohort of about 120 different subjects was used. High-throughput TCR immunosequencing, statistical association of individual TCRs with disease status, and machine learning were combined to predict cytomegalovirus infection status. To study patterns of TCR occurrence, a later analysis re-analyzed previously published TCR beta repertoires from 550 to 800 donors and added high-resolution HLA genotyping. Rather than drawing on any new phenotypic data, the later analysis identified candidate immune exposures from TCR beta sequences and the way those sequences occurred across donors. In an earlier analysis of about 590 of the donors, high-throughput TCR beta sequencing was used to judge whether each TCR beta V gene segment behaved as functional or pseudogenic. Donor age, sex, ethnicity and CMV serostatus were collected together with the repertoire data. A later genetic analysis took genome-wide SNP genotypes for about 65% of the 666 donors and used that subset as a discovery cohort. All discovery cohort repertoires had been generated using a single sequencing platform. Class I and class II HLA loci were covered by the typing at four-digit resolution. The number of typed donors differed by locus: about 629-630 for A, B, C, DRB1 and DQB1; 500 to 550 for DQA1; 606 for DPA1; and about 470 for DPB1. Roughly 5 DR-DQ haplotypes were handled as single units for association and clustering because linkage in the cohort was strong. Across 300 to 500 genotyped donors of the cohort, an average of approximately 240,000 unique TCR beta nucleotide sequences per donor were sequenced, and around 19% of those sequences were non-productive.

The cohort consisted of hundreds of healthy bone marrow donors. Cohort members were all nominally healthy when sampled, although unrecorded immune exposures were likely present. CMV serostatus was positive for roughly 290 and negative for about 50% of the roughly 700 cohort members, and was not recorded for this donor. Every donor gave a peripheral blood sample, and the peripheral blood mononuclear cells from that sample were used for TCR beta sequencing. Genomic DNA was extracted from the blood cell samples with the Qiagen DNeasy Blood Extraction Kit. Receptor amplification or capture employed the immunoSEQ multiplex PCR assay. A mixture of 60 forward primers for TCR Vbeta segments and 13 reverse primers for TCR Jbeta segments was used in the multiplex PCR. A multiplex PCR assay on genomic DNA amplified the CDR3 region of rearranged TCR beta genes. On the Illumina HiSeq System, the amplified TCR beta libraries were sequenced as 87-base-pair reads. The published analysis was carried out like this. A later analysis counted 65 million to 90 million unique TCR beta chains across the 550 to 700 repertoires, and 10 million to 12 million of these chains were shared by at least two donors. A nearest-neighbor algorithm error-corrected the raw reads and collapsed the reads into unique sequences, merging closely related sequences to remove PCR and sequencing errors. V, D and J gene segments were assigned by aligning CDR3 sequences to IMGT reference sequences. For a sequence to be retained, a match of at least six nucleotides to both a V gene segment and a J gene segment was required. A rearrangement counted as productive if the CDR3 had no stop codons and remained in frame with V and J, and every other rearrangement counted as non-productive. Following IMGT convention, CDR3 was defined as the stretch from the second conserved V-encoded cysteine up to the conserved J-encoded phenylalanine. Sequences without an unambiguous match to a single V gene segment were excluded from the earlier analysis of almost 600 of the donors. In an earlier analysis of approximately 500 of the donors, a V segment was called functional when productive rearrangements were above 56.7%, and segregating when the standard deviation between donors exceeded 5%. A statistical classification framework was built to diagnose cytomegalovirus status from the catalog of TCR beta chain sequences. In a later analysis, TCR nucleotide sequences were compared against IMGT/GENE-DB human TR gene sequences so that V and J genes could be assigned. The TCRdist pipeline was used in a later analysis to assign CDR3 sequences and most-parsimonious VDJ recombination scenarios. In a later analysis, each TCR beta chain was defined by its CDR3 amino acid sequence together with its V-gene family, and reads lacking a unique V-gene family were excluded. A later analysis removed 500 to 650 highly shared, low-generation-probability nucleotide sequences to deal with suspected cross-contamination and a sequencing artifact. In a later analysis, a clonal expansion index was calculated for each public chain from normalized within-repertoire ranks of inferred template counts. Generation probabilities in a later analysis came from a VDJ recombination model fitted to out-of-frame rearrangements, and those results were checked against IGoR. In a later analysis, TCR-TCR, TCR-HLA and TCR-CMV co-occurrence was scored with hypergeometric tests, and a repertoire-size bias correction was applied to TCR pairs. False discovery rates were estimated in a later analysis by permuting HLA or CMV assignments 20 times. In a later analysis, co-occurring TCRs were grouped with DBSCAN, and TCRdist sequence similarity was added when clustering was performed within HLA-allele-positive subsets. Co-occurrence clustering excluded repertoires with fewer than 30,000 or more than 120,000 public chains, plus five with anomalous nucleotide sharing. The table comes from immuneACCESS by way of TCRdb, which keeps in-frame sequences with V and J called. Part of the clones is missing from these tables; in studies checked, under half for an unresolved V gene and the rest for unknown reasons. Clone size and the V and J calls come from that table; the DNA yielded D and trimming. The sample table lists approximately 150,000 clones, roughly 77% of them with a count of one. The biggest ten clones account for roughly 4% of the sample.

For this clone: The antigen this receptor binds is unknown. No base quality values were provided; no much bigger clone lies one nucleotide off.

On the study overall, not on this receptor specifically: Linkage disequilibrium might explain the correlated functional status among segregating V segments, but an unknown experimental factor could not be ruled out. In a later analysis, 15,000 to 20,000 TCR beta sequences were associated with specific HLA alleles at a false discovery rate of 0.05. A further reported finding was that TCR beta sequences accurately predicted the HLA-A and HLA-B alleles for most subjects in the first cohort. In the study, approximately 150 TCR beta chains were listed as associated with cytomegalovirus. Some IMGT-functional V segments, including TRBV6-2 and TRBV6-3, could not be told apart with the 87-base-pair reads, so those segments were excluded. The cohort was sequenced for TCR beta chains only, and without alpha or paired-chain data the features that could be detected were limited. In both the original and validation cohorts, the classifier was reported to diagnose cytomegalovirus status with high specificity and sensitivity. Several of the top co-occurrence clusters appeared to be linked to parvovirus B19, influenza, CMV and Epstein-Barr virus, according to a later analysis. In a later analysis, TCR association rates were found to vary across HLA loci, with the most associated TCRs seen for DRB1 alleles and the fewest for HLA-C alleles. According to the authors, the approach could potentially be generalized to other disease states and immunological phenotypes. A later analysis found that HLA-associated TCR beta chains were more clonally expanded and had lower generation probabilities than equally common non-associated chains. The sequencing pipeline was judged likely to have produced a cluster of highly shared sequence variants as a technical artifact. An earlier analysis of 587 of the donors showed that most TCR beta V segments appeared in productive rearrangements either about 87% or about 30% of the time, which broadly matched IMGT annotations. Sequencing depth was assumed to be roughly uniform across donors in the presence/absence analyses, though that assumption may not hold. The only immune exposure information available for the cohort was CMV serostatus. Strong co-occurrence of HLA alleles, especially DR and DQ, made assigning TCR associations to individual alleles difficult. Three of the identified cytomegalovirus-associated TCR beta chains were confirmed in vitro to be specific for cytomegalovirus antigens. V-gene and J-gene trimming of TCR beta chains was associated with a missense DCLRE1C variant in a later genetic analysis, and the association was replicated in an independent cohort. Because counts were too low, roughly 18 rarely observed V segments, including chromosome 9 orphons, were left out of the earlier analysis of about 500 of the donors. Across donors, most TCR sequences were observed very rarely, whereas some public TCRs were present in many individuals. In a later analysis, most CMV-associated TCR beta chains were found to appear HLA-restricted, with HLA associations seemingly driven largely by CMV exposure. According to a later genetic analysis, donors in an Asian-associated ancestry cluster had fewer N-insertions in productive TCRs than the approximately 710-donor mean. Because HLA typing was missing for some donors at each locus, association tests included only the typed subset.

The CDR3 measures 14 amino acids from cysteine to phenylalanine. Only CDR3 DNA remains: 42 bases, in frame from the first base. CDR1 is given as LNHNV and CDR2 as YYDKDF, both from the germline V gene (reference sequence). V is clipped by 6 bases and J by 4 bases, and the sequence between their germline boundaries is 12 bases long. Recombination connected TRBV15 to TRBJ2-2; the D gene identity is not certain. The TCR comes from a human donor in good health. Specimen: PBMCs. The sequenced DNA: TGTGCCACCAGACGTCTTTTGCGCACCGGGGAGCTGTTTTTT. Translation gives CATRRLLRTGELFF.